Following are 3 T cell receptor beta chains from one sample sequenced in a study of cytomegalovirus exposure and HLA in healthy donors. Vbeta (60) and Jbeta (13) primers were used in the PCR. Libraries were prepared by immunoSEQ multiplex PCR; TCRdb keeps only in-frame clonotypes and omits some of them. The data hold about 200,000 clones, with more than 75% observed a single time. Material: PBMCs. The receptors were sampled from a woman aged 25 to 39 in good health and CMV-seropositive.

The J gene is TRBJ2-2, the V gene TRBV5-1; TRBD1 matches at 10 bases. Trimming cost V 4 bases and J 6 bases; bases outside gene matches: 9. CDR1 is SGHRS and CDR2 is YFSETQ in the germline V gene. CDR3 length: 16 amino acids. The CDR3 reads CASSIDRGQRAGELFF. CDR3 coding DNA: TGCGCCAGCAGCATTGACAGGGGGCAGAGGGCCGGGGAGCTGTTTTTT.

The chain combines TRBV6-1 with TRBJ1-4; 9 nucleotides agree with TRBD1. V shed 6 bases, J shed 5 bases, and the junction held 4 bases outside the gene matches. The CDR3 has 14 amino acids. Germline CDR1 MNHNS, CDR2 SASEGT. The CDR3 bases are TGTGCCAGCAGCGGACAGGGGATGAATGAAAAACTGTTTTTT. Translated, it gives CASSGQGMNEKLFF.

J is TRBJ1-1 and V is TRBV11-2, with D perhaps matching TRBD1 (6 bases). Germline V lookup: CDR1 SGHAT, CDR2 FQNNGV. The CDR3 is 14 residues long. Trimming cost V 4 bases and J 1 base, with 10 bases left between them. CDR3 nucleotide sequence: TGTGCCAGCAGCTCACAGGGATCGAACACTGAAGCTTTCTTT. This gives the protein CASSSQGSNTEAFF. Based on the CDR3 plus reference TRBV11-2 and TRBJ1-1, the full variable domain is EAGVAQSPRYKIIEKRQSVAFWCNPISGHATLYWYQQILGQGPKLLIQFQNNGVVDDSQLPKDRFSAERLKGVDSTLKIQPAKLEDSAVYLCASSSQGSNTEAFFGQGTRLTVV.